The 13 T cell receptor beta chains in this list originate from one sample, sequenced in a study of metastatic and nonmetastatic thyroid tumors. TCRdb re-called the PCR reads with MiXCR. Of over 55,000 clones listed, more than 25% are singletons. Every patient underwent thyroid surgery untreated. Material for sequencing was blood. These TCRs come from a female donor with papillary thyroid cancer or a benign thyroid nodule (not recorded which). Some clones in this sample may be carry-over from other donors' samples.

The gene calls are TRBV30 and TRBJ2-7; D not resolved. Per the germline V gene, CDR1 is GTSNPN and CDR2 is SVGIG (reference sequence). CDR3 length: 13 amino acids. V was shortened by 2 bases and J by 3 bases, with 11 bases between the two germline ends. DNA for the CDR3: TGTGCCTGGAGTCGTCAGGTGAACTACGAGCAGTACTTC. Translated, it gives CAWSRQVNYEQYF.

The chain uses TRBV5-1 and TRBJ1-2, with a weak D call TRBD1 (5 bases). In germline, CDR1 is SGHRS, CDR2 YFSETQ. This CDR3 is 14 amino acids long. V was shortened by 3 bases and J by 5 bases, with 14 bases between the two germline ends. CDR3 bases: TGCGCCAGCAGCTCCTCAGGGCCGGAATATGGCTACACCTTC. Translated, it gives CASSSSGPEYGYTF.

This clone was recorded a few times. The chain is built from TRBV7-6 and TRBJ2-3, with D hard to call. CDR3 size: 14 residues. Germline lookup yields CDR1 SGHVS and CDR2 FNYEAQ. V was shortened by 1 base and J by 6 bases, with 11 bases between the two germline ends. For the CDR3, the DNA is TGTGCCAGCAGCTTAGGTGGGCTCCGGGATACGCAGTATTTT. Its protein product is CASSLGGLRDTQYF.

This chain joins TRBV6-1 and TRBJ1-6, with 10 bases aligning to TRBD1. In germline, CDR1 is MNHNS, CDR2 SASEGT. V shed 5 bases and J 4 bases; nucleotides not matched to a gene: 5. This CDR3 is built from 16 residues. CDR3 loop: CASSTTGGYYNSPLHF. CDR3 DNA sequence: TGTGCCAGCAGTACGACAGGGGGCTATTATAATTCACCCCTCCACTTT.

The CDR3 coding sequence is TGTGCCAGCAGACGATCGGTGTTCTCTGGAAACACCATATATTTT. It translates to CASRRSVFSGNTIYF. The genes are TRBV6-1 and TRBJ1-3; D remains unclear. V dropped 6 bases and J dropped 0 bases, with 12 bases sitting between them. Germline V gene sequence: CDR1 MNHNS, CDR2 SASEGT. The length of the CDR3 is 15 residues.

V gene TRBV20-1 combines with J gene TRBJ2-7; 8 bases line up with TRBD1. V lost 1 base and J lost 2; bases outside the gene matches: 7. The germline gives CDR1 DFQATT, CDR2 SNEGSKA (reference sequence). The CDR3 runs 15 residues. The chain's CDR3 is CSARGFQGQAYEQYF. The CDR3 DNA follows: TGCAGTGCTAGAGGTTTTCAGGGACAGGCCTACGAGCAGTACTTC.

The CDR3 here is CSARDGDRVYNSPLHF. Here the CDR3 DNA reads TGCAGTGCTAGAGATGGGGACAGGGTCTATAATTCACCCCTCCACTTT. The chain has TRBV20-1 and TRBJ1-6; the match to TRBD1 covers 9 bases. The germline gives CDR1 DFQATT, CDR2 SNEGSKA (reference sequence). J gave up 3 bases and V 0 bases, and 3 bases lay outside the gene matches. The CDR3 extends over 16 amino acids.

This clone showed up many times. A read error may explain this, as a much larger clone is one base away. Other nucleotide sequences in the sample specify the same CDR3. This chain links TRBV20-1 with TRBJ2-7; a possible D gene is TRBD2 (6 bases). The germline V gene encodes CDR1 DFQATT and CDR2 SNEGSKA (reference sequence). Trimming pared 0 bases from V and 6 bases from J, leaving 21 bases between. The CDR3 consists of 16 residues. CDR3 coding DNA: TGCAGTGCTAGAGATACTTCCTATAGACTAGGCTCCGAGCAGTACTTC. Residues: CSARDTSYRLGSEQYF.

The chain carries TRBV28 and TRBJ1-5; weak D call: TRBD1 (5 bases). Trimming left V 10 bases short and J 0 bases short, with 13 bases between. Germline V gives CDR1 MDHEN, CDR2 SYDVKM. This CDR3 is built from 14 residues. This CDR3 is CATQTVNSNQPQHF. CDR3 nucleotide sequence: TGTGCCACCCAGACAGTTAATAGCAATCAGCCCCAGCATTTT.

The chain carries TRBV11-2 and TRBJ2-2; 13 bases are shared with TRBD2. This CDR3 is 18 amino acids long. Germline CDR1 and CDR2: SGHAT and FQNNGV. V gave up 7 bases and J gave up 0 bases; unmatched junction bases: 8. CDR3 nucleotides: TGTGCCAGCACCTCCAGGGGGACTAGCGGGGCGAACACCGGGGAGCTGTTTTTT. It yields the protein CASTSRGTSGANTGELFF.

This clone was recorded once. This rearrangement joins TRBV20-1 to TRBJ1-5; 10 nucleotides line up with TRBD1. V lost 6 bases and J lost 7; bases outside the gene matches: 9. Germline CDR1 is DFQATT and CDR2 is SNEGSKA (reference sequence). CDR3 size: 14 residues. The CDR3 loop is CSASRGQGYQPQHF. The CDR3 nucleotides read TGCAGTGCGAGCAGGGGACAGGGGTACCAGCCCCAGCATTTT.

The rearrangement links TRBV3-1 to TRBJ1-6; D uncertain. Germline V gives CDR1 LGHDT, CDR2 YNNKEL (reference sequence). The CDR3 spans 17 residues. With 4 bases removed from V and 3 bases from J, the gap between germline ends came to 16 bases. Here the CDR3 DNA reads TGTGCCAGCAGCCTCCTGGCGTTGGAGCACTATAATTCACCCCTCCACTTT. It yields the protein CASSLLALEHYNSPLHF.

Here the CDR3 reads CASSKQGRSTDTQYF. CDR3 DNA: TGTGCCAGCAGCAAACAGGGTCGGAGCACAGATACGCAGTATTTT. The chain employs TRBV6-5 and TRBJ2-3; TRBD1 is a possible D gene (6 bases). Germline assignment: CDR1 MNHEY and CDR2 SVGAGI. The V gene lost 6 bases and the J gene lost 0 bases, with 13 bases spanning the gap. CDR3 size: 15 residues.